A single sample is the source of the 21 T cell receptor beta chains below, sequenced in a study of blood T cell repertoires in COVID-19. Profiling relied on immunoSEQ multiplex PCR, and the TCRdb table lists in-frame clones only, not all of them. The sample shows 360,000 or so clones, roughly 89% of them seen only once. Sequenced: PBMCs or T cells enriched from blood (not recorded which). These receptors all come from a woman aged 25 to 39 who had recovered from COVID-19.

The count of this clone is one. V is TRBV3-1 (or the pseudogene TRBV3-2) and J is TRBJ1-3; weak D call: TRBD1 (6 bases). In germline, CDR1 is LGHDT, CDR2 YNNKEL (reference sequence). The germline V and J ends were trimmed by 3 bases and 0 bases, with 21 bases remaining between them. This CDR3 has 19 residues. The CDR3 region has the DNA TGTGCCAGCAGCCAGTTGCGTCCCGGACGGACAGCCTCTGGAAACACCATATATTTT. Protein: CASSQLRPGRTASGNTIYF.

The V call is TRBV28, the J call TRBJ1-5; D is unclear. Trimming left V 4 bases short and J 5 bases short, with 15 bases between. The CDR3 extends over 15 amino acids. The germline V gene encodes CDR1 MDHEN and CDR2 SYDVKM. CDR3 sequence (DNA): TGTGCCAGCAGTTCACTAGAAGGTTCCGATCAGCCCCAGCATTTT. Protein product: CASSSLEGSDQPQHF.

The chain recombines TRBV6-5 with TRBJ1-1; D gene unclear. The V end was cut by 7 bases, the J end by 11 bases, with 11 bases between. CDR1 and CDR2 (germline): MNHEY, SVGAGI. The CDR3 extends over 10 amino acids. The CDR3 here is CASKSFQAFF. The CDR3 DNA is TGTGCCAGCAAATCATTCCAGGCTTTCTTT.

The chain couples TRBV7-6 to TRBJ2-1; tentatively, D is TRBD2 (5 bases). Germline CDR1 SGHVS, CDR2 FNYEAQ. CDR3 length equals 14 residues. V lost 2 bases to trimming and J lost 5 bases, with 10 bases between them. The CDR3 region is CASSLLPSNNEQFF. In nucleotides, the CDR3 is TGTGCCAGCAGCTTATTGCCTAGCAACAATGAGCAGTTCTTC.

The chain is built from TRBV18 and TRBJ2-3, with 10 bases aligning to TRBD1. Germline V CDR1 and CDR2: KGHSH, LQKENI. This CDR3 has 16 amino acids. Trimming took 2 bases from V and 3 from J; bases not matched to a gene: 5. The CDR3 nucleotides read TGTGCCAGCTCACCAGGGACAGGGGCCCCGACAGATACGCAGTATTTT. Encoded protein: CASSPGTGAPTDTQYF.

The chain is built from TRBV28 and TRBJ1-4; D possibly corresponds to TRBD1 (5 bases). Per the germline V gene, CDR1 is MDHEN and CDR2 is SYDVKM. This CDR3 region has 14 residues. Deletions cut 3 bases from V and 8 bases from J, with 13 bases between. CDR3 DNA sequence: TGTGCCAGCAGTTTCTTTCAGGGAGGCGAAAAACTGTTTTTT. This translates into CASSFFQGGEKLFF.

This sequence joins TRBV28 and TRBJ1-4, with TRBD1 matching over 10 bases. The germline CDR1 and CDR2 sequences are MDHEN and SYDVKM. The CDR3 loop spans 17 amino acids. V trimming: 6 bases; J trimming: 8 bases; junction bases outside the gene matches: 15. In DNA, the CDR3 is TGTGCCAGCAGGACCGGGCTAGGGACAGGGGAAGGGGAAAAACTGTTTTTT. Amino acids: CASRTGLGTGEGEKLFF.

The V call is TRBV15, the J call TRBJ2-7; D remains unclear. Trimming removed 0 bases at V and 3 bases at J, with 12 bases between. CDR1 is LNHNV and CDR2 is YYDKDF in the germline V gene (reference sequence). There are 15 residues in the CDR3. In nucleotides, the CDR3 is TGTGCCACCAGCAGAGACCAATACTCAAGCTACGAGCAGTACTTC. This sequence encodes CATSRDQYSSYEQYF.

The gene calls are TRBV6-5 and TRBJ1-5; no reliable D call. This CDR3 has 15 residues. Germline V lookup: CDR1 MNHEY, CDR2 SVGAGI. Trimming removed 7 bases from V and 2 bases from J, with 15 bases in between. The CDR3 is CASKRTGDGNQPQHF. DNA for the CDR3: TGTGCCAGCAAACGGACGGGAGATGGCAATCAGCCCCAGCATTTT.

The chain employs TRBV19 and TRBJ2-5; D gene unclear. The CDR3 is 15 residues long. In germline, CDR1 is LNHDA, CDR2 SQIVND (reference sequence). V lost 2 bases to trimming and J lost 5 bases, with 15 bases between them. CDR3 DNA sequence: TGTGCCAGTAGTATACCGACCACTAAGGAGGAGACCCAGTACTTC. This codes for CASSIPTTKEETQYF.

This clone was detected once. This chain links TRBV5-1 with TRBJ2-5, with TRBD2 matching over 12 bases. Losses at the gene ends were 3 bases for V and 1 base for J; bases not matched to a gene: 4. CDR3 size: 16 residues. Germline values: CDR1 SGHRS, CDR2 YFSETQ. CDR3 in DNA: TGCGCCAGCAGCTCTCTAGCGGGGGGGAGCCAAGAGACCCAGTACTTC. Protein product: CASSSLAGGSQETQYF.

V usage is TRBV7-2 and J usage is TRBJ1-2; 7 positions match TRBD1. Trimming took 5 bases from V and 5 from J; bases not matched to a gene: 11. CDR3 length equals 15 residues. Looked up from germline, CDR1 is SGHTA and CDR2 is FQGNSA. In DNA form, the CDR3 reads TGTGCCAGCAGCAACCCAGGGGGTTTGGGGTATGGCTACACCTTC. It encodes CASSNPGGLGYGYTF.

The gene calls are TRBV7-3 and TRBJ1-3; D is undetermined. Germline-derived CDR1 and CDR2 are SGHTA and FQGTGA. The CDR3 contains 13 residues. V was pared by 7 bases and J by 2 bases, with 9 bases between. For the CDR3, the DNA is TGTGCCAGCACCGAGGGTCCTGGAAACACCATATATTTT. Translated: CASTEGPGNTIYF.

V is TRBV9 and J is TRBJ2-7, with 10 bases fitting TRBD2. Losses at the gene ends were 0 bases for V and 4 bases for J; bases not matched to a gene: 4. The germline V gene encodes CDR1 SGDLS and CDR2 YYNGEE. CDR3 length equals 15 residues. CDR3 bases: TGTGCCAGCAGCGTAGGTAGGACTAGCGGATACGAGCAGTACTTC. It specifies CASSVGRTSGYEQYF.

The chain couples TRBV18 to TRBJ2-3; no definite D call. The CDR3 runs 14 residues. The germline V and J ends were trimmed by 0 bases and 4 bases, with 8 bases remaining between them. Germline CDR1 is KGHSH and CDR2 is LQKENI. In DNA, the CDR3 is TGTGCCAGCTCACCACCGTCGGTCGCAGATACGCAGTATTTT. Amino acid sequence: CASSPPSVADTQYF. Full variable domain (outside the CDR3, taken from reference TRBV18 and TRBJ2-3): NAGVMQNPRHLVRRRGQEARLRCSPMKGHSHVYWYRQLPEEGLKFMVYLQKENIIDESGMPKERFSAEFPKEGPSILRIQQVVRGDSAAYFCASSPPSVADTQYFGPGTRLTVL.

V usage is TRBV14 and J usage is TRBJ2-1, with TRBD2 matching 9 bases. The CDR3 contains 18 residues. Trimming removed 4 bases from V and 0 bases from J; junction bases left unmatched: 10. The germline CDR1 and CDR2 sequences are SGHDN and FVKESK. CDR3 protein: CASSPRFGAGGSYNEQFF. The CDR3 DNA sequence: TGTGCCAGCAGCCCACGCTTTGGAGCGGGAGGCTCCTACAATGAGCAGTTCTTC.

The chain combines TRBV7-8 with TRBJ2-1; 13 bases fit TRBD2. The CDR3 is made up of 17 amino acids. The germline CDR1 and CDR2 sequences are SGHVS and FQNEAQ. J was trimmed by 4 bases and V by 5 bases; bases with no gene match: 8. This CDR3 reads CASSPGLAGNQYNEQFF. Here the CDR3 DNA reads TGTGCCAGCAGCCCGGGACTAGCGGGAAACCAGTACAATGAGCAGTTCTTC. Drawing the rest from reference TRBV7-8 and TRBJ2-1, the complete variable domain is GAGVSQSPRYKVAKRGQDVALRCDPISGHVSLFWYQQALGQGPEFLTYFQNEAQLDKSGLPSDRFFAERPEGSVSTLKIQRTQQEDSAVYLCASSPGLAGNQYNEQFFGPGTRLTVL.

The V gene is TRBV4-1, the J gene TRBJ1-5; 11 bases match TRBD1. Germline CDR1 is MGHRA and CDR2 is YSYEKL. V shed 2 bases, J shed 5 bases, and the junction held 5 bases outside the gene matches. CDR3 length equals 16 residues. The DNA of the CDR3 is TGCGCCAGCAGCCAACAGGACAGGGGGCTTTATCAGCCCCAGCATTTT. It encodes CASSQQDRGLYQPQHF.

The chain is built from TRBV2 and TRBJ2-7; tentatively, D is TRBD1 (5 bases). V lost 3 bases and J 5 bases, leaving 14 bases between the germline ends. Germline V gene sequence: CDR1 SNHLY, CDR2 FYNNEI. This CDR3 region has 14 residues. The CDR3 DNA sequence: TGTGCCAGCAGTGAGTCAGGCAGGGTCCACGAGCAGTACTTC. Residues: CASSESGRVHEQYF.

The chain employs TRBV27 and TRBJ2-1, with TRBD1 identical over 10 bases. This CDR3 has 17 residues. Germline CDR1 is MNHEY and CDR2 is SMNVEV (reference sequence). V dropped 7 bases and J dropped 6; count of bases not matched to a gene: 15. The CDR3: CASTQGWVGTGVNEQFF. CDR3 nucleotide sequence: TGTGCCAGCACCCAAGGCTGGGTTGGGACAGGGGTCAATGAGCAGTTCTTC.

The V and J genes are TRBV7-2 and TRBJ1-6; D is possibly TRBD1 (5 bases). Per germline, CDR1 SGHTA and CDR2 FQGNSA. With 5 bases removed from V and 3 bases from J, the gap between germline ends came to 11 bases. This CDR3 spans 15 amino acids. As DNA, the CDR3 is TGTGCCAGCAGCAGGGGACTCCACTATAATTCACCCCTCCACTTT. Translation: CASSRGLHYNSPLHF. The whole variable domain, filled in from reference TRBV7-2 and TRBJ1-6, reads GAGVSQSPSNKVTEKGKDVELRCDPISGHTALYWYRQSLGQGLEFLIYFQGNSAPDKSGLPSDRFSAERTGGSVSTLTIQRTQQEDSAVYLCASSRGLHYNSPLHFGNGTRLTVT.